This T cell receptor (beta chain) derives from a study of CD8+CD57+ T cells in acquired aplastic anemia. Study-wide findings and caveats: Patients and controls shared twenty-nine CD8+ CDR3 sequences. CD8+ Simpson's diversity in patients was not significantly different from that in controls.

This CDR3 is built from 14 residues. The germline CDR1 and CDR2 sequences are SNHLY and FYNNEI. Patients who underwent sequencing had shown CD8+CD57+ cell expansion by flow cytometry. The patients, all of them, had severe acquired aplastic anemia. At blood sampling, none of the patients had yet received therapy. Profiles of TCR beta VDJ and CDR3 were generated from a genomic DNA template. In TCRdb, the reads were re-called with MiXCR into one record per CDR3 protein. Of under 350,000 distinct CDR3 sequences listed, under 60% were seen once; the top ten hold under 1.5%. Concerning this clonotype: Its antigen is as yet unknown. One end of the junction is discordant with germline, which a read error may explain.

The source is a human donor with aplastic anemia. The material sequenced was sorted CD4+, CD8+, or CD8+CD57+ T cells (not recorded which) from PBMCs. V gene TRBV2 combines with J gene TRBJ2-5, with D uncertain. CDR3 loop: CTSSLMGMRETQCF. The CDR3 DNA follows: TGTACCAGCAGCTTAATGGGGATGAGAGAGACCCAGTGCTTC.